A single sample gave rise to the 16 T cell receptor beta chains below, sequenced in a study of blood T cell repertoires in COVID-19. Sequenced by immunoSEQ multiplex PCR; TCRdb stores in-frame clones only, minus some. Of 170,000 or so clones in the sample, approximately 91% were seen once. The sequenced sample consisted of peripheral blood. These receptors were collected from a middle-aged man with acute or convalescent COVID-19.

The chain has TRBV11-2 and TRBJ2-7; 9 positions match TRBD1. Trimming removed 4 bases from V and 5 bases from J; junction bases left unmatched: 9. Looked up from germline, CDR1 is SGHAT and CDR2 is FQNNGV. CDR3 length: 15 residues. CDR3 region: CASSYPGQGRHEQYF. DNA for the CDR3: TGTGCCAGCAGCTACCCGGGACAGGGTAGGCACGAGCAGTACTTC.

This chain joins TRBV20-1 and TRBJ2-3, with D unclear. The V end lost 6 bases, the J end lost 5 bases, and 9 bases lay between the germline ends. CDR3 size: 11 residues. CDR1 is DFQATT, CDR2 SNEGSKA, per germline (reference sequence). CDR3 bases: TGCAGTGCCCCCTTCCTAGATACGCAGTATTTT. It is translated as CSAPFLDTQYF.

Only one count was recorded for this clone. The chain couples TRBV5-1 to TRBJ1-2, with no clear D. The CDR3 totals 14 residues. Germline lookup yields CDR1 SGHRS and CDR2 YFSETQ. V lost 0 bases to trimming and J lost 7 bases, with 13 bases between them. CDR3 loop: CASSLAGSGVGYTF. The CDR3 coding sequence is TGCGCCAGCAGCTTGGCTGGGTCCGGGGTTGGCTACACCTTC.

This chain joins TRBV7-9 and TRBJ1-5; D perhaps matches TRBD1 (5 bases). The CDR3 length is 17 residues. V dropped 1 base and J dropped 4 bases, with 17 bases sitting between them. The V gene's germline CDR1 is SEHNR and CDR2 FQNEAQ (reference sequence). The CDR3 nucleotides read TGTGCCAGCAGCTTAGGGGATTGGCGACAGAAGAATCAGCCCCAGCATTTT. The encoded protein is CASSLGDWRQKNQPQHF.

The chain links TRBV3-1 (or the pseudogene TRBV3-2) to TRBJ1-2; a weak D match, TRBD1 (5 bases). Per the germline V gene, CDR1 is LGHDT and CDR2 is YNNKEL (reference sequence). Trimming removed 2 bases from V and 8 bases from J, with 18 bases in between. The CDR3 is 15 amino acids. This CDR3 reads CASSQTSQGEKGYTF. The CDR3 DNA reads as TGTGCCAGCAGCCAAACCTCCCAAGGGGAAAAGGGCTACACCTTC.

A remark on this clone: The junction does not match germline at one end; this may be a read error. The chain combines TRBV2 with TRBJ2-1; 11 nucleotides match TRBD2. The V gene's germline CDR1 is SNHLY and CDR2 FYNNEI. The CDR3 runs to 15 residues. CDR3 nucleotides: TGTGCCAGCAGTCAACTAGCGGGAGAATACAGTGAGCAGTTCTTC. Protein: CASSQLAGEYSEQFF.

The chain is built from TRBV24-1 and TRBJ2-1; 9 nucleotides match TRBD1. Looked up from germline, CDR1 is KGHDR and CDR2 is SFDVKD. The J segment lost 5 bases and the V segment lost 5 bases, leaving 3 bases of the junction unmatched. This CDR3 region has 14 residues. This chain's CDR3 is CATSAGTGNNEQFF. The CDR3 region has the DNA TGTGCCACCAGTGCCGGGACAGGGAACAATGAGCAGTTCTTC.

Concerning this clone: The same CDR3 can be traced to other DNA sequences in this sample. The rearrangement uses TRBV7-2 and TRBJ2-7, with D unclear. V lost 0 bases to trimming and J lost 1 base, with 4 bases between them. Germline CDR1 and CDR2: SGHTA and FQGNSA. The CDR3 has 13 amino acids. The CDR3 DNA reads TGTGCCAGCAGCTTAGCTTCGTCCTACGAGCAGTACTTC. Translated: CASSLASSYEQYF.

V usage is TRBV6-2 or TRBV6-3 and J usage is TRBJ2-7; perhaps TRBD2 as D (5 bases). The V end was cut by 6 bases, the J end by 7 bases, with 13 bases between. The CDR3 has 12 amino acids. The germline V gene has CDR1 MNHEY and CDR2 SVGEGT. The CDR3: CASSPRSGEQYV. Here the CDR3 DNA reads TGTGCCAGCAGCCCCCGTTCGGGGGAGCAGTACGTC.

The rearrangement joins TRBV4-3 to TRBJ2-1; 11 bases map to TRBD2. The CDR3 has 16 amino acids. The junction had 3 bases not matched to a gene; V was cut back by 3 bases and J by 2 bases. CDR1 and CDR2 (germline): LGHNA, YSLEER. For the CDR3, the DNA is TGCGCCAGCAGCCAGTTTAGCGGGGGGGCCTACAATGAGCAGTTCTTC. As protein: CASSQFSGGAYNEQFF.

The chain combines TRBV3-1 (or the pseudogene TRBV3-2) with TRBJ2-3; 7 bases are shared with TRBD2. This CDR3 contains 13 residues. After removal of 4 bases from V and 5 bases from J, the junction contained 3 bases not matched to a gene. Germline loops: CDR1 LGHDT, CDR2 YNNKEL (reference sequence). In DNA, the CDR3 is TGTGCCAGCAGCCCGGGAGGAGTAGATACGCAGTATTTT. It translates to CASSPGGVDTQYF.

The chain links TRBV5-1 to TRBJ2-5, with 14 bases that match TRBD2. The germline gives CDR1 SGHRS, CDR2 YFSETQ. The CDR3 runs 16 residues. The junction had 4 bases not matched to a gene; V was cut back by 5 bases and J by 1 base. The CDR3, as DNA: TGCGCCAGCAGGCGGACTAGCGGGGGGATCCAAGAGACCCAGTACTTC. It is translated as CASRRTSGGIQETQYF.

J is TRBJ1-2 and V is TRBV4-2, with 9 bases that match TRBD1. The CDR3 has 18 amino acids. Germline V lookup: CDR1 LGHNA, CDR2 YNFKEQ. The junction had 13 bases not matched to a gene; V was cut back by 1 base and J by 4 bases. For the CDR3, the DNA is TGTGCCAGCAGCCAAGTTCCGGGGACAGGGATTAAACGCTATGGCTACACCTTC. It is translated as CASSQVPGTGIKRYGYTF.

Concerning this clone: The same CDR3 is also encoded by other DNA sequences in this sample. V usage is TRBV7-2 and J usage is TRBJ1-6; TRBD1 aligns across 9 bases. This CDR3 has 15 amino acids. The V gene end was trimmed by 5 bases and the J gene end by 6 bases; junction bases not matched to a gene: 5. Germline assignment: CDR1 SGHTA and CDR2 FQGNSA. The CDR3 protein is CASSPQTGGNSPLHF. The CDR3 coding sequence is TGTGCCAGCAGCCCACAGACAGGGGGTAATTCACCCCTCCACTTT.

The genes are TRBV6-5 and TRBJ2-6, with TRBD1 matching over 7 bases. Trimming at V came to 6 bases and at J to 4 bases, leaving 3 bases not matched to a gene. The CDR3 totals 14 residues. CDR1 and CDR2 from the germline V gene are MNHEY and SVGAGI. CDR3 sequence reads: CASRTGVGANVLTF. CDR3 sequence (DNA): TGTGCCAGCAGAACAGGGGTCGGGGCCAACGTCCTGACTTTC.

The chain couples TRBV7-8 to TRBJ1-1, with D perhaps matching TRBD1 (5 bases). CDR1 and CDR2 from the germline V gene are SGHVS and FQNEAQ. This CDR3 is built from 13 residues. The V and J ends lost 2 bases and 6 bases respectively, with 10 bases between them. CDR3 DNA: TGTGCCAGCAGCTTACCAGGGTTTCCTGAAGCTTTCTTT. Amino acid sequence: CASSLPGFPEAFF.